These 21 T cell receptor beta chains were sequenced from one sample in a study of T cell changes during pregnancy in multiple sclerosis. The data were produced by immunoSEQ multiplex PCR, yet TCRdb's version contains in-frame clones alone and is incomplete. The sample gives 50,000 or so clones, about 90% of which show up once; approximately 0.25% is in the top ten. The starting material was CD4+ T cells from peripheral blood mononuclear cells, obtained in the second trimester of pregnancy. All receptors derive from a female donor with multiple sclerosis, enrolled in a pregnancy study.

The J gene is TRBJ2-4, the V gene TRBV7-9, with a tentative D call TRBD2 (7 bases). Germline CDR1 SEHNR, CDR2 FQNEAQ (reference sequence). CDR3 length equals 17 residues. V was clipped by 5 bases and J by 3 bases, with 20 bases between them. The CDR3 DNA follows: TGTGCCAGCAGCCCCGGACTAGGGGGGGGTGGCAAAAACATTCAGTACTTC. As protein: CASSPGLGGGGKNIQYF.

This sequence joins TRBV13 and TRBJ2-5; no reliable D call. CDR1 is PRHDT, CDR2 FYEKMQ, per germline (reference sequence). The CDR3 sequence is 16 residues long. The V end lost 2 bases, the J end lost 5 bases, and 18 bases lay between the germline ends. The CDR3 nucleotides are TGTGCCAGCAGCTTATACCTTAGCTTCGTGCTGGAGACCCAGTACTTC. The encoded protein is CASSLYLSFVLETQYF.

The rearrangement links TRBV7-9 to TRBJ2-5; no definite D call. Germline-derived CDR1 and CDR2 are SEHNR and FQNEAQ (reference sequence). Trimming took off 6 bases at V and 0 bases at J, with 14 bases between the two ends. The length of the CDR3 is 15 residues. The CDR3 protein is CASRSPSRDQETQYF. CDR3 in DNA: TGTGCCAGCAGATCCCCCTCAAGAGACCAAGAGACCCAGTACTTC.

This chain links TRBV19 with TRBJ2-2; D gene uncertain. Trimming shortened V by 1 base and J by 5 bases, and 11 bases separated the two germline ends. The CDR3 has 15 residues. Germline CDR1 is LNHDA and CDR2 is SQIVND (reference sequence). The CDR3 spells CASSIGGVRTGELFF. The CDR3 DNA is TGTGCCAGTAGTATAGGAGGAGTTCGGACCGGGGAGCTGTTTTTT.

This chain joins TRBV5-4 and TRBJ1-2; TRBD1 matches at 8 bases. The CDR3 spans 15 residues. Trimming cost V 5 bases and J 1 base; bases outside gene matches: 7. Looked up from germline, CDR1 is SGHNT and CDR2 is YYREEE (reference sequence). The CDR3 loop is CASRNDRGSNYGYTF. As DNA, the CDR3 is TGTGCCAGCAGGAATGACAGGGGAAGTAACTATGGCTACACCTTC.

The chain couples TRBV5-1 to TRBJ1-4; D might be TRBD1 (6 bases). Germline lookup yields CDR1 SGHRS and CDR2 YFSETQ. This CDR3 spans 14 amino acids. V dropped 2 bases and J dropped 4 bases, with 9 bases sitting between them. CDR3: CASSFGQYNEKLFF. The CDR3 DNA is TGCGCCAGCAGCTTTGGACAGTATAATGAAAAACTGTTTTTT.

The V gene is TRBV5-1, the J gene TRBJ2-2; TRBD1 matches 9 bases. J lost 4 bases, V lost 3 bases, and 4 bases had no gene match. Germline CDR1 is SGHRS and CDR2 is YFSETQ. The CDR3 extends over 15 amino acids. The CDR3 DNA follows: TGCGCCAGCAGCTGGGGACAGGGAAGCACCGGGGAGCTGTTTTTT. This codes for CASSWGQGSTGELFF.

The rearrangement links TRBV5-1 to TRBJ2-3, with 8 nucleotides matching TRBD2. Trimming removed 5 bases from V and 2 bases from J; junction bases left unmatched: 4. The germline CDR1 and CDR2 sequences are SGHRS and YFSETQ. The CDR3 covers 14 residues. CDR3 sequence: CASRDGGDTDTQYF. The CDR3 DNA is TGCGCCAGCAGAGACGGGGGGGACACAGATACGCAGTATTTT.

CDR3 sequence reads: CASSGTGEAFF. The DNA of the CDR3 is TGTGCCAGCAGCGGAACAGGGGAAGCTTTCTTT. This rearrangement joins TRBV6-1 to TRBJ1-1; the D gene is possibly TRBD1 (6 bases). CDR1 is MNHNS and CDR2 is SASEGT in the germline V gene. Trimming took off 6 bases at V and 8 bases at J, with 10 bases between the two ends. CDR3 length equals 11 residues.

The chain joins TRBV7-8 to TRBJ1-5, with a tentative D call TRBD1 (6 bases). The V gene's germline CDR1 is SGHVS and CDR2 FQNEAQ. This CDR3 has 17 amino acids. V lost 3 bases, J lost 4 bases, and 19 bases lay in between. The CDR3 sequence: CASSLQRQVSSNQPQHF. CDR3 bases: TGTGCCAGCAGCTTGCAAAGACAGGTTTCTTCGAATCAGCCCCAGCATTTT.

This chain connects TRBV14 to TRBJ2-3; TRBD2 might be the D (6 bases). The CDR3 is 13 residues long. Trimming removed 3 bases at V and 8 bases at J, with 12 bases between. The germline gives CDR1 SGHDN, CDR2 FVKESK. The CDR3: CASSHAGSGTQYF. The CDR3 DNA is TGTGCCAGCAGCCACGCGGGGTCAGGTACGCAGTATTTT.

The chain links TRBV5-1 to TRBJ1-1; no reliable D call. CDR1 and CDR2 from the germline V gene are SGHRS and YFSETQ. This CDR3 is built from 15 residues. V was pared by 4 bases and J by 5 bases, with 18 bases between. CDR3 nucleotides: TGCGCCAGCAGCATTAACCAACCCGGAGGGACTGAAGCTTTCTTT. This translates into CASSINQPGGTEAFF.

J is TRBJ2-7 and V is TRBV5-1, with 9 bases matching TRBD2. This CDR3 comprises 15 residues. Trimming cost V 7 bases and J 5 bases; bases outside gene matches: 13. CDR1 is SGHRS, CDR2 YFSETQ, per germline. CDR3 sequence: CASELTAGGTHEQYF. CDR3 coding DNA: TGCGCCAGCGAACTGACAGCGGGGGGAACCCACGAGCAGTACTTC. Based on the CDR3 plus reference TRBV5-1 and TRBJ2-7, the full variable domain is KAGVTQTPRYLIKTRGQQVTLSCSPISGHRSVSWYQQTPGQGLQFLFEYFSETQRNKGNFPGRFSGRQFSNSRSEMNVSTLELGDSALYLCASELTAGGTHEQYFGPGTRLTVT.

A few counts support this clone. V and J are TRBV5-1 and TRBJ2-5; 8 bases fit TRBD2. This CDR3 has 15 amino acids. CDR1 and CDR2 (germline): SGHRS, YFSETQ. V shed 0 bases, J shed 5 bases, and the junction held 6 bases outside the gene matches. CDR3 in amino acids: CASSLAPGGVETQYF. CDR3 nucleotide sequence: TGCGCCAGCAGCTTGGCCCCCGGGGGGGTGGAGACCCAGTACTTC.

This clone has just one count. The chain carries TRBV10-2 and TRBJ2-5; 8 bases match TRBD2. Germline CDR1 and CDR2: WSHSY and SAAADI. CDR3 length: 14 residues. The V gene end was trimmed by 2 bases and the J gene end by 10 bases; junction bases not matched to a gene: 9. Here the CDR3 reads CASSETREGVFQYF. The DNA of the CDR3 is TGCGCCAGCAGTGAGACCCGGGAGGGGGTGTTCCAGTACTTC.

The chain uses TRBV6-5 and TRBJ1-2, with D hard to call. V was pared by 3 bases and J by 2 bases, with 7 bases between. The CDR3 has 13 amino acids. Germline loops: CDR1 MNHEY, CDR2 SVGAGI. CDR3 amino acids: CASSYRRNYGYTF. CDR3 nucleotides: TGTGCCAGCAGTTATCGGAGAAACTATGGCTACACCTTC.

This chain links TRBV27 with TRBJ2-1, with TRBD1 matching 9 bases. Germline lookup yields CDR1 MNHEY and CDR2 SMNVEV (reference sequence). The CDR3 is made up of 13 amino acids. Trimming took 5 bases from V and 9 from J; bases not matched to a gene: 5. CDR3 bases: TGTGCCAGCAGTGGGACAGGGTTCGGTGAGCAGTTCTTC. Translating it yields CASSGTGFGEQFF.

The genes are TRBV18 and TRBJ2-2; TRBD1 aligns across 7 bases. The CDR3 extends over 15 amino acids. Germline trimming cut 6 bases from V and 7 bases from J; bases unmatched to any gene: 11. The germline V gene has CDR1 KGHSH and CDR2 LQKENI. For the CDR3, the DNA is TGTGCCAGCTCGCGAGCCGGACAGGAGATCGGGGAGCTGTTTTTT. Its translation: CASSRAGQEIGELFF.

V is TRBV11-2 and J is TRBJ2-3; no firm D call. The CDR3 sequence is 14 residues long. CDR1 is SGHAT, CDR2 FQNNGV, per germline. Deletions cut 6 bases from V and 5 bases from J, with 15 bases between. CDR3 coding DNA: TGTGCCAGCAGGTTTCGGGTTTTTGGAGATACGCAGTATTTT. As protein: CASRFRVFGDTQYF.

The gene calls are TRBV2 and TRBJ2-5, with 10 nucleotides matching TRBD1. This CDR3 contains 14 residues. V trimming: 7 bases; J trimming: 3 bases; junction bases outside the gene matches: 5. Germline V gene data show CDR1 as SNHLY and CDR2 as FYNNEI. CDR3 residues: CASTGQGGEETQYF. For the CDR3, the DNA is TGTGCCAGCACTGGACAGGGGGGTGAAGAGACCCAGTACTTC.

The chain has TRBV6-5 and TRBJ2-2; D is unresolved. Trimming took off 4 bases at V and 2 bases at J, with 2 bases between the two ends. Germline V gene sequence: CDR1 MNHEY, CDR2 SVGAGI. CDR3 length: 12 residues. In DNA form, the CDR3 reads TGTGCCAGCAGTTCTAACACCGGGGAGCTGTTTTTT. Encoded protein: CASSSNTGELFF.